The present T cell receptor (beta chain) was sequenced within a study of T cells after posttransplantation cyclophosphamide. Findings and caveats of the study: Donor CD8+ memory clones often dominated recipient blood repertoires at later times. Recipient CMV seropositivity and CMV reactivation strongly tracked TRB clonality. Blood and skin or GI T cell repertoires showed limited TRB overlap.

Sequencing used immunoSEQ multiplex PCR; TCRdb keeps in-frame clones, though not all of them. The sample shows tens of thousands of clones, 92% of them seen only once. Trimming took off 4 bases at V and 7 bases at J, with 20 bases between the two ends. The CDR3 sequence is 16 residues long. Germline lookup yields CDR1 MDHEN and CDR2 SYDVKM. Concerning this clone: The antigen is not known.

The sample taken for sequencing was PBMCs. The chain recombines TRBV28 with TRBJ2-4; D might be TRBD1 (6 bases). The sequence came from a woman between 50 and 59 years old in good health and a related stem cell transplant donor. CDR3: CASSSRIRDIVNIQYF. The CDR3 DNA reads TGTGCCAGCAGTTCTCGCATCCGGGACATAGTGAACATTCAGTACTTC.